This T cell receptor beta chain stems from a study of T cell responses to AZD1222 COVID-19 vaccine. The V gene's germline CDR1 is SGHDN and CDR2 FVKESK. V gave up 1 base and J gave up 9 bases, with 10 bases separating them. The CDR3 sequence is 13 residues long. Method: immunoSEQ multiplex PCR; TCRdb's copy keeps in-frame clones and lacks some. The repertoire holds 150,000 or so clones, with around nine tenths as singletons. General observations from the study: Baseline seropositivity characterized only a handful of AZD1222 recipients. It should be noted that donors were predominantly white British and more often female, and clonal diversity was possibly underestimated. Without day 14 samples, only post-peak T cell repertoires were studied.

As regards this clone: Its antigen is not known.

Sequences were derived from peripheral blood, sampled on day 0 of AZD1222 vaccination. The chain combines TRBV14 with TRBJ2-1; no clear D. This receptor was taken from an adult in good health. The CDR3 nucleotides read TGTGCCAGCAGCCAAGTCGAGCTATCTGAGCAGTTCTTC. Its translation is CASSQVELSEQFF.